This entry lists 19 T cell receptor beta chains sequenced from one sample in a study of blood T cell repertoires in COVID-19. TCRdb keeps only in-frame clones here, not all; method: immunoSEQ multiplex PCR. The sample yields some 310,000 clones, about 90% seen once. Sequences were obtained from peripheral blood. These receptors originate from a young woman with COVID-19, enrolled during active disease.

This rearrangement joins TRBV24-1 to TRBJ1-4; TRBD1 matches 10 bases. The CDR3 totals 16 residues. Germline V CDR1 and CDR2: KGHDR, SFDVKD. Germline trimming cut 8 bases from V and 3 bases from J; bases unmatched to any gene: 8. The CDR3 DNA reads as TGTGCCACCAAGCCCCCCGGGACAGGGGCTAATGAAAAACTGTTTTTT. Encoded protein: CATKPPGTGANEKLFF.

This chain links TRBV10-3 with TRBJ2-5, with D tentatively TRBD2 (5 bases). Germline V CDR1 and CDR2: ENHRY, SYGVKD. The CDR3 loop spans 13 amino acids. Trimming removed 3 bases at V and 4 bases at J, with 9 bases between. DNA of the CDR3: TGTGCCATCAGTGATGGGAGAGGAGAGACCCAGTACTTC. This encodes CAISDGRGETQYF.

V and J are TRBV7-9 and TRBJ2-2; 7 bases map to TRBD1. V was clipped by 5 bases and J by 7 bases; unmatched bases: 10. CDR3 size: 15 residues. Germline V gene data show CDR1 as SEHNR and CDR2 as FQNEAQ (reference sequence). CDR3 coding DNA: TGTGCCAGCAGCCCCCGACAGGGTCTGCGCGGGGAGCTGTTTTTT. Translated: CASSPRQGLRGELFF.

The genes are TRBV7-2 and TRBJ2-1, with a tentative D call TRBD2 (5 bases). Germline CDR1 SGHTA, CDR2 FQGNSA. Trimming removed 2 bases from V and 0 bases from J, with 8 bases in between. This CDR3 comprises 15 residues. CDR3 residues: CASSLRGSSYNEQFF. The DNA for the CDR3 is TGTGCCAGCAGCTTACGGGGAAGCTCCTACAATGAGCAGTTCTTC.

The chain carries TRBV4-1 and TRBJ2-1; 8 bases are shared with TRBD2. V gave up 0 bases and J gave up 7 bases; unmatched junction bases: 8. Per the germline V gene, CDR1 is MGHRA and CDR2 is YSYEKL. The CDR3 loop spans 16 amino acids. In DNA, the CDR3 is TGCGCCAGCAGCCAAGAAAGGACTAGCAGACGTAATGAGCAGTTCTTC. Amino acid sequence: CASSQERTSRRNEQFF.

The chain joins TRBV15 to TRBJ2-1; tentatively, D is TRBD2 (5 bases). The CDR3 contains 16 residues. The ends were cut back, 0 bases at V and 2 bases at J, with 11 bases in the middle. The germline V gene has CDR1 LNHNV and CDR2 YYDKDF (reference sequence). CDR3 loop: CATSRDAPGTYNEQFF. CDR3 sequence (DNA): TGTGCCACCAGCAGAGATGCCCCGGGAACCTACAATGAGCAGTTCTTC.

This clone was seen more than once but under ten times. This chain links TRBV30 with TRBJ1-5; TRBD1 aligns across 7 bases. CDR1 is GTSNPN, CDR2 SVGIG, per germline (reference sequence). The CDR3 is made up of 14 amino acids. The V and J ends lost 3 bases and 3 bases, in that order; junction bases with no gene match: 5. CDR3 protein: CAWSAGTDNQPQHF. The CDR3 DNA reads TGTGCCTGGAGCGCCGGGACAGACAATCAGCCCCAGCATTTT.

The V gene is TRBV12-2, the J gene TRBJ1-3; the table's D call of TRBD1 was not tested on the DNA. TRBV12-2 constitutes a pseudogene. The CDR3 consists of 16 residues. CDR3 DNA sequence: TGTGCAAGTCGCTTAGCAGACAGGGACTCTGGAAACACCATATATTTT. Its translation is CASRLADRDSGNTIYF.

The V gene is TRBV3-1 (or the pseudogene TRBV3-2), the J gene TRBJ2-7; 12 bases align to TRBD2. Germline V gene lookup returns CDR1 LGHDT and CDR2 YNNKEL (reference sequence). This CDR3 region has 15 residues. Unmatched junction bases numbered 8, after V lost 5 bases and J lost 6 bases. The CDR3 region has the DNA TGTGCCAGCAGCATAGGGGCTAGCGGGAGGGGCGAGCAGTACTTC. Protein: CASSIGASGRGEQYF.

V gene TRBV7-2 combines with J gene TRBJ1-2; 12 bases match TRBD1. After removal of 5 bases from V and 4 bases from J, the junction contained 5 bases not matched to a gene. The CDR3 runs to 15 residues. CDR1 and CDR2 from the germline V gene are SGHTA and FQGNSA. This CDR3 is CASSQGQGAGYGYTF. The CDR3 DNA sequence: TGTGCCAGCAGCCAGGGACAGGGGGCGGGCTATGGCTACACCTTC.

This clone was seen only a few times. CDR3 in DNA: TGTGCCAGCAGCCAAGGGACTTTAGCCAAAAACATTCAGTACTTC. Translation: CASSQGTLAKNIQYF. This chain joins TRBV4-2 and TRBJ2-4; tentative D call: TRBD2 (5 bases). This CDR3 spans 15 amino acids. Deletions cut 1 base from V and 0 bases from J, with 7 bases between. Germline values: CDR1 LGHNA, CDR2 YNFKEQ.

The chain uses TRBV19 and TRBJ1-5; 8 nucleotides agree with TRBD1. CDR3 length: 15 amino acids. CDR1 LNHDA and CDR2 SQIVND come from the germline V gene (reference sequence). The V segment lost 4 bases and the J segment 1 base; nucleotides outside the gene matches: 3. The CDR3 loop is CASSTRQGSNQPQHF. As DNA, the CDR3 is TGTGCCAGTAGTACCCGACAGGGGAGCAATCAGCCCCAGCATTTT.

V is TRBV7-9 and J is TRBJ1-1; perhaps TRBD1 as D (5 bases). Germline-derived CDR1 and CDR2 are SEHNR and FQNEAQ (reference sequence). V shed 2 bases and J shed 5 bases, with 18 bases lying between them. This CDR3 region has 16 residues. CDR3 region: CASSLPGEKGVTEAFF. DNA for the CDR3: TGTGCCAGCAGCTTACCGGGGGAAAAAGGGGTTACTGAAGCTTTCTTT.

This rearrangement joins TRBV3-1 (or the pseudogene TRBV3-2) to TRBJ2-1, with TRBD2 matching 14 bases. Looked up from germline, CDR1 is LGHDT and CDR2 is YNNKEL (reference sequence). The CDR3 loop spans 19 amino acids. V lost 0 bases to trimming and J lost 2 bases; unmatched junction nucleotides: 6. CDR3 sequence reads: CASSQEGTSGSQTYNEQFF. The CDR3 DNA sequence: TGTGCCAGCAGCCAAGAAGGGACTAGCGGGAGTCAAACCTACAATGAGCAGTTCTTC.

CDR3 DNA sequence: TGTGCCAGTAGTATAAGGAGGGGCACTGAAGCTTTCTTT. As protein: CASSIRRGTEAFF. The chain combines TRBV19 with TRBJ1-1; D may be TRBD1 (5 bases). From germline, CDR1 is LNHDA and CDR2 SQIVND (reference sequence). The V and J ends lost 2 bases and 4 bases respectively, with 8 bases between them. This CDR3 spans 13 amino acids.

The V gene is TRBV27, the J gene TRBJ1-2; tentatively, D is TRBD1 (6 bases). Trimming stripped 5 bases from V and 1 base from J, with 11 bases between. The CDR3 consists of 14 residues. Germline CDR1 MNHEY, CDR2 SMNVEV (reference sequence). The CDR3 is CASSPRGFNYGYTF. The CDR3 DNA reads TGTGCCAGCAGTCCCAGGGGATTTAACTATGGCTACACCTTC.

V gene TRBV5-1 combines with J gene TRBJ2-2; no reliable D call. Trimming removed 0 bases from V and 5 bases from J, with 8 bases in between. Germline V gene data show CDR1 as SGHRS and CDR2 as YFSETQ. The CDR3 consists of 14 residues. The CDR3 sequence is CASSLVEQTGELFF. The CDR3 region has the DNA TGCGCCAGCAGCTTGGTAGAACAGACCGGGGAGCTGTTTTTT. The full variable domain, its missing parts supplied by reference TRBV5-1 and TRBJ2-2, is KAGVTQTPRYLIKTRGQQVTLSCSPISGHRSVSWYQQTPGQGLQFLFEYFSETQRNKGNFPGRFSGRQFSNSRSEMNVSTLELGDSALYLCASSLVEQTGELFFGEGSRLTVL.

This clone was observed a single time. This chain connects TRBV11-2 to TRBJ1-1, with TRBD1 identical over 7 bases. The CDR3 loop spans 14 amino acids. After removal of 4 bases from V and 6 bases from J, the junction contained 8 bases not matched to a gene. Germline CDR1 reads SGHAT; CDR2 reads FQNNGV. CDR3: CASSWARDSPEAFF. The CDR3 DNA reads TGTGCCAGCAGCTGGGCCCGGGACAGCCCTGAAGCTTTCTTT.

The chain employs TRBV28 and TRBJ2-7; D uncertain. CDR1 MDHEN and CDR2 SYDVKM come from the germline V gene. V lost 4 bases and J lost 0, with 13 bases in between. The CDR3 runs 15 residues. CDR3 loop: CASSSPGSSSYEQYF. The CDR3 nucleotides read TGTGCCAGCAGTTCCCCCGGGTCGAGCTCCTACGAGCAGTACTTC.